These 15 T cell receptor beta chains share one sample of origin, sequenced in a study of siplizumab effects on memory and regulatory T cells. Assay used: immunoSEQ multiplex PCR; TCRdb lists only in-frame clones, some missing. The profile shows around 110,000 clones, roughly 94% of them singletons. Sequencing was carried out using non-Treg CD4+ T cells sorted from blood. The receptor source for this set is a human donor in good health.

The chain uses TRBV5-1 and TRBJ2-5; 7 bases fit TRBD2. The CDR3 is made up of 16 amino acids. The germline V gene encodes CDR1 SGHRS and CDR2 YFSETQ. The J segment lost 0 bases and the V segment lost 5 bases, leaving 10 bases of the junction unmatched. In DNA form, the CDR3 reads TGCGCCAGCAGTGGTAGCGGGCGACTGTACCAAGAGACCCAGTACTTC. Its protein is CASSGSGRLYQETQYF.

This chain uses TRBV7-9 with TRBJ1-1; the D is unclear. The CDR3 runs to 13 residues. Germline-derived CDR1 and CDR2 are SEHNR and FQNEAQ (reference sequence). The V and J ends lost 1 base and 3 bases respectively, with 6 bases between them. In DNA, the CDR3 is TGTGCCAGCAGCTTAGTTGTGGACACTGAAGCTTTCTTT. Protein product: CASSLVVDTEAFF.

The chain links TRBV7-9 to TRBJ1-5; 11 bases align to TRBD1. The germline CDR1 and CDR2 sequences are SEHNR and FQNEAQ (reference sequence). This CDR3 is built from 15 residues. Trimming took 1 base from V and 9 from J; bases not matched to a gene: 5. CDR3 sequence: CASSLEGTGGRPQHF. CDR3 DNA sequence: TGTGCCAGCAGCTTAGAAGGGACAGGGGGTCGGCCCCAGCATTTT.

The chain is built from TRBV5-1 and TRBJ2-7; perhaps D is TRBD1 or TRBD2 (5 bases each). The germline V gene encodes CDR1 SGHRS and CDR2 YFSETQ. This CDR3 has 15 amino acids. V was trimmed by 0 bases and J by 6 bases, leaving 16 bases between them. The CDR3 region has the DNA TGCGCCAGCAGCTTGGGGGCCCCCTACGGGACCGAGCAGTACTTC. This encodes CASSLGAPYGTEQYF.

The genes are TRBV5-1 and TRBJ2-3; 8 bases align to TRBD2. The J segment lost 2 bases and the V segment lost 0 bases, leaving 2 bases of the junction unmatched. CDR1 and CDR2 from the germline V gene are SGHRS and YFSETQ. This CDR3 has 15 amino acids. The CDR3 region has the DNA TGCGCCAGCAGCTTGGTCGGGGGGGACACAGATACGCAGTATTTT. Amino acids: CASSLVGGDTDTQYF.

This chain joins TRBV10-3 and TRBJ2-3; the match to TRBD2 covers 8 bases. The ends lost 9 bases at V and 0 bases at J; junction bases unmatched: 5. Germline V lookup: CDR1 ENHRY, CDR2 SYGVKD. CDR3 length: 14 amino acids. The chain's CDR3 is CAIQAGVSTDTQYF. In DNA, the CDR3 is TGTGCCATTCAAGCGGGAGTGAGCACAGATACGCAGTATTTT.

This chain connects TRBV5-6 to TRBJ1-3; D gene uncertain. The CDR3 has 14 residues. The germline V gene encodes CDR1 SGHDT and CDR2 YYEEEE. V was shortened by 4 bases and J by 0 bases, with 8 bases between the two germline ends. The CDR3 DNA follows: TGTGCCAGCAGCGGCGGGAACTCTGGAAACACCATATATTTT. This sequence encodes CASSGGNSGNTIYF.

V usage is TRBV7-8 and J usage is TRBJ2-7, with D uncertain. Germline V gene lookup returns CDR1 SGHVS and CDR2 FQNEAQ. The CDR3 runs 14 residues. The germline V and J ends were trimmed by 1 base and 1 base, with 8 bases remaining between them. The CDR3 here is CASSLVYTSYEQYF. The CDR3 DNA reads TGTGCCAGCAGCTTAGTATACACATCCTACGAGCAGTACTTC.

The chain couples TRBV29-1 to TRBJ2-7; 12 bases match TRBD2. Germline V gene sequence: CDR1 SQVTM, CDR2 ANQGSEA. V gave up 2 bases and J gave up 3 bases; unmatched junction bases: 8. CDR3 size: 16 residues. CDR3 coding DNA: TGCAGCGTTGAACTAGCGGGAGGGGGGTTTTTCTACGAGCAGTACTTC. Its translation: CSVELAGGGFFYEQYF.

The V call is TRBV5-4, the J call TRBJ2-3; the match to TRBD2 covers 13 bases. Germline CDR1 reads SGHNT; CDR2 reads YYREEE (reference sequence). CDR3 size: 19 residues. Unmatched junction bases numbered 10, after V lost 3 bases and J lost 0 bases. CDR3 DNA: TGTGCCAGCAGCTCGGGTGTGGGACTAGCGGGGAAAAGCACAGATACGCAGTATTTT. Translating gives CASSSGVGLAGKSTDTQYF.

V gene TRBV5-5 combines with J gene TRBJ2-5; perhaps TRBD1 as D (6 bases). Trimming took 4 bases from V and 5 from J, leaving 12 bases between them. The V gene's germline CDR1 is SGHKS and CDR2 YYEKEE (reference sequence). This CDR3 spans 13 amino acids. CDR3 loop: CASSPRGGETQYF. CDR3 nucleotides: TGTGCCAGCAGCCCCAGGGGCGGTGAGACCCAGTACTTC. Full variable domain (remainder filled in from reference TRBV5-5 and TRBJ2-5): DAGVTQSPTHLIKTRGQQVTLRCSPISGHKSVSWYQQVLGQGPQFIFQYYEKEERGRGNFPDRFSARQFPNYSSELNVNALLLGDSALYLCASSPRGGETQYFGPGTRLLVL.

This chain uses TRBV11-2 with TRBJ1-2, with 9 bases fitting TRBD1. The V gene's germline CDR1 is SGHAT and CDR2 FQNNGV. V lost 6 bases, J lost 5 bases, and 4 bases stayed unmatched. The CDR3 spans 13 residues. The CDR3 region is CASSSDRGYGYTF. DNA of the CDR3: TGTGCCAGCAGTTCGGACAGGGGATATGGCTACACCTTC. Combining the CDR3 with reference TRBV11-2 and TRBJ1-2 gives the whole variable domain EAGVAQSPRYKIIEKRQSVAFWCNPISGHATLYWYQQILGQGPKLLIQFQNNGVVDDSQLPKDRFSAERLKGVDSTLKIQPAKLEDSAVYLCASSSDRGYGYTFGSGTRLTVV.

DNA for the CDR3: TGTGCCAGCACTTCTATCGGCACCGCCACTGATACGCAGTATTTT. Translated: CASTSIGTATDTQYF. V gene TRBV5-4 combines with J gene TRBJ2-3; D is unclear. The germline V and J ends were trimmed by 6 bases and 6 bases, with 20 bases remaining between them. The CDR3 has 15 residues. Germline V CDR1 and CDR2: SGHNT, YYREEE (reference sequence).

V and J are TRBV7-2 and TRBJ1-2; 8 bases line up with TRBD1. Germline V gene data show CDR1 as SGHTA and CDR2 as FQGNSA. The CDR3 is made up of 15 amino acids. J was trimmed by 4 bases and V by 5 bases; bases with no gene match: 9. CDR3 DNA: TGTGCCAGCAGCACCCGACAGGGGAGCGGCTATGGCTACACCTTC. This translates into CASSTRQGSGYGYTF.

The chain employs TRBV7-8 and TRBJ2-7, with D possibly being TRBD2 (6 bases). Germline values: CDR1 SGHVS, CDR2 FQNEAQ. V gave up 3 bases and J gave up 0 bases, with 9 bases separating them. The CDR3 is 14 residues long. The CDR3 region has the DNA TGTGCCAGCAGCTTTCGGGAGAGCTCCTACGAGCAGTACTTC. Amino acids: CASSFRESSYEQYF. Complete variable domain (other parts from reference TRBV7-8 and TRBJ2-7): GAGVSQSPRYKVAKRGQDVALRCDPISGHVSLFWYQQALGQGPEFLTYFQNEAQLDKSGLPSDRFFAERPEGSVSTLKIQRTQQEDSAVYLCASSFRESSYEQYFGPGTRLTVT.